This TCR beta chain was found in a study of identical twins. In the case of this clonotype: Its target is unknown.

This CDR3 has 14 amino acids. The V end lost 3 bases, the J end lost 4 bases, and 12 bases lay between the germline ends. Per the germline V gene, CDR1 is MGHDK and CDR2 is SYGVNS. Study-wide findings and caveats: Invariant populations such as MAIT and iNKT cells could partly muddle zero-insertion analyses. Memory repertoires lacked the insertion deficit that abundant cord blood beta clonotypes showed. The models systematically underestimated how much out-of-frame TCR alpha was shared in monozygotic twins. Without tracking the same donors, conclusions rested on cross-sectional statistical analysis.

TCRdb used MiXCR to reprocess the 5' RACE reads, holding one entry per CDR3 protein. This sample carries around 250,000 distinct CDR3 sequences, about an eighth of them seen once, and the ten largest clones take about 4.1%. These same data were also listed under a study on yellow fever vaccine responses in identical twins.

The sequence came from a woman aged 18-30 years in good health. The sample consisted of memory (CD45RO+) T cells sorted from blood. The rearrangement uses TRBV25-1 and TRBJ1-1; unclear D gene. Written as DNA, the CDR3 is TGTGCCAGCAGTGATGGTTGGCGAGGCACTGAAGCTTTCTTT. Its translation is CASSDGWRGTEAFF.